One sample yielded the 19 T cell receptor beta chains listed below, sequenced in a study of early T cells in non-severe SARS-CoV-2 infection (dated by TCRdb to about 2021). To prepare the library, 5' RACE was applied. Sequenced using a NextSeq 500. TCRdb applied fastp at Q25 and MiXCR to the public reads, then kept only in-frame beta chains. Each CDR3 protein gets just one entry, which takes the most common genes and DNA from the rows behind it. The sample includes 25,000 to 35,000 distinct CDR3 sequences, with 5% to 7% observed a single time. About a fifth of the sample comes from the top ten. Source material: whole blood. Receptor source: an adult who was a healthcare worker with PCR-confirmed SARS-CoV-2 infection or an uninfected control (not recorded which).

This clonotype was picked up many times. The rearrangement uses TRBV15 and TRBJ1-6; D not certain. Germline CDR1 and CDR2: LNHNV and YYDKDF (reference sequence). V was trimmed by 2 bases and J by 5 bases, leaving 13 bases between them. The CDR3 consists of 16 residues. The CDR3 DNA follows: TGTGCCACCAGCAGATACCGGGCACTAGATAATTCACCCCTCCACTTT. Translating it yields CATSRYRALDNSPLHF. Using reference TRBV15 and TRBJ1-6 for the parts outside the CDR3, the full variable domain is DAMVIQNPRYQVTQFGKPVTLSCSQTLNHNVMYWYQQKSSQAPKLLFHYYDKDFNNEADTPDNFQSRRPNTSFCFLDIRSPGLGDTAMYLCATSRYRALDNSPLHFGNGTRLTVT.

This clonotype has a count of ten or more. This chain joins TRBV18 and TRBJ2-1; 10 bases map to TRBD2. Germline values: CDR1 KGHSH, CDR2 LQKENI. V dropped 4 bases and J dropped 6; count of bases not matched to a gene: 6. The CDR3 length is 15 residues. The CDR3 protein is CASSHPGLALNEQFF. The DNA of the CDR3 is TGTGCCAGCTCACATCCGGGACTAGCGCTCAATGAGCAGTTCTTC.

This clonotype was seen repeatedly, ten times or more. The V gene is TRBV12-3 or TRBV12-4, the J gene TRBJ2-2; D is possibly TRBD1 (6 bases). V lost 6 bases and J 0 bases, leaving 14 bases between the germline ends. The CDR3 consists of 16 residues. The CDR3 DNA follows: TGTGCCAGCAGCCCCGACAGGAGAACGAACACCGGGGAGCTGTTTTTT. It encodes CASSPDRRTNTGELFF.

This clonotype was observed a few times. V gene TRBV6-4 combines with J gene TRBJ2-2, with TRBD2 identical over 8 bases. CDR1 and CDR2 (germline): MRHNA, SNTAGT. This CDR3 comprises 14 residues. Trimming removed 3 bases from V and 5 bases from J; junction bases left unmatched: 2. CDR3: CASSEGLGTGELFF. The CDR3 nucleotides read TGTGCCAGCAGTGAGGGACTAGGGACCGGGGAGCTGTTTTTT.

The chain has TRBV7-8 and TRBJ2-7; possibly TRBD2 for D (6 bases). There are 15 residues in the CDR3. CDR1 is SGHVS, CDR2 FQNEAQ, per germline. Trimming took off 1 base at V and 7 bases at J, with 17 bases between the two ends. The CDR3 coding sequence is TGTGCCAGCAGCTTAGATGAAGCCAGAGGAGGGGAGCAGTACTTC. Amino acid sequence: CASSLDEARGGEQYF.

This clonotype was counted only a few times. V and J are TRBV20-1 and TRBJ2-1; perhaps TRBD1 as D (5 bases). This CDR3 region has 16 residues. Germline V gene sequence: CDR1 DFQATT, CDR2 SNEGSKA (reference sequence). With 3 bases removed from V and 5 bases from J, the gap between germline ends came to 20 bases. CDR3 amino acids: CSASNVGQGVDNEQFF. The CDR3 nucleotides read TGCAGTGCTAGTAATGTGGGGCAGGGTGTCGACAATGAGCAGTTCTTC.

The table lists this clonotype with a few counts. The J gene is TRBJ1-1, the V gene TRBV5-1; 9 nucleotides line up with TRBD1. The CDR3 spans 14 residues. Germline V lookup: CDR1 SGHRS, CDR2 YFSETQ. Trimming removed 5 bases from V and 4 bases from J; junction bases left unmatched: 6. The DNA for the CDR3 is TGCGCCAGCAGACCGGACAGGGGTGGCACTGAAGCTTTCTTT. Translating it yields CASRPDRGGTEAFF.

This clonotype came up a few times. The chain recombines TRBV25-1 with TRBJ2-1; no reliable D call. Trimming took 5 bases from V and 0 from J, leaving 11 bases between them. Germline V gene lookup returns CDR1 MGHDK and CDR2 SYGVNS. The CDR3 is made up of 15 amino acids. CDR3 amino acids: CASSWALSSYNEQFF. The CDR3 DNA follows: TGTGCCAGCAGTTGGGCCCTTAGCTCCTACAATGAGCAGTTCTTC.

The sample holds many counts of this clonotype. The V gene is TRBV12-3 or TRBV12-4, the J gene TRBJ2-7; D is perhaps TRBD2 (6 bases). This CDR3 spans 12 amino acids. V was shortened by 10 bases and J by 4 bases, with 14 bases between the two germline ends. The CDR3 spells CATSRGGYEQYF. CDR3 bases: TGTGCCACCTCGCGGGGAGGATACGAGCAGTACTTC.

This clonotype was observed at least ten times. In DNA, the CDR3 is TGTGCCAGCAGCTGGGGGGGCCCCGGGAGTTACACCGGGGAGCTGTTTTTT. This gives the protein CASSWGGPGSYTGELFF. The V and J genes are TRBV7-2 and TRBJ2-2; maybe TRBD2 (7 bases). Germline loops: CDR1 SGHTA, CDR2 FQGNSA. Between the trimmed V and J ends, which lost 4 bases and 3 bases, there was a span of 18 bases. This CDR3 contains 17 residues.

Only a few counts were recorded for this clonotype. CDR3 loop: CSAKMGDTEAFF. The CDR3 DNA follows: TGCAGTGCTAAAATGGGCGATACTGAAGCTTTCTTT. V gene TRBV20-1 combines with J gene TRBJ1-1; unclear D gene. The V gene's germline CDR1 is DFQATT and CDR2 SNEGSKA (reference sequence). Trimming took 4 bases from V and 5 from J, leaving 11 bases between them. The CDR3 runs to 12 residues.

This clonotype was seen repeatedly, ten times or more. V is TRBV6-5 and J is TRBJ2-2; 7 positions agree with TRBD1. Germline V CDR1 and CDR2: MNHEY, SVGAGI. V was pared by 0 bases and J by 7 bases, with 8 bases of the junction left unmatched. This CDR3 is built from 16 residues. The chain's CDR3 is CASSYSGTAYGGELFF. CDR3 nucleotides: TGTGCCAGCAGTTACTCCGGGACAGCCTACGGCGGGGAGCTGTTTTTT.

In this sample, this clonotype turned up many times. This chain links TRBV14 with TRBJ2-2; TRBD2 agrees at 9 bases. The CDR3 contains 18 residues. J was trimmed by 4 bases and V by 1 base; bases with no gene match: 10. In germline, CDR1 is SGHDN, CDR2 FVKESK. CDR3 DNA sequence: TGTGCCAGCAGCCAAGCTGACGGACTAGCGAGAGCCACCGGGGAGCTGTTTTTT. Its translation is CASSQADGLARATGELFF.

This clonotype was observed many times. The rearrangement links TRBV29-1 to TRBJ1-3; D not resolved. V was shortened by 7 bases and J by 0 bases, with 16 bases between the two germline ends. CDR1 and CDR2 (germline): SQVTM, ANQGSEA. CDR3 length equals 15 residues. CDR3 region: CSATDGFNSGNTIYF. CDR3 nucleotide sequence: TGCAGCGCCACTGACGGCTTTAACTCTGGAAACACCATATATTTT.

The chain couples TRBV6-6 to TRBJ2-7; D uncertain. Germline V gives CDR1 MNHNY, CDR2 SVGAGI (reference sequence). The V gene lost 2 bases and the J gene lost 1 base, with 15 bases spanning the gap. This CDR3 contains 16 residues. CDR3 bases: TGTGCCAGCAGTTACCCCCCAGCACTAACATCCTACGAGCAGTACTTC. It yields the protein CASSYPPALTSYEQYF.

This clonotype came up a few times. J is TRBJ2-5 and V is TRBV7-9; D is possibly TRBD1 (6 bases). Between the trimmed V and J ends, which lost 5 bases and 2 bases, there was a span of 15 bases. CDR3 length: 15 amino acids. Per the germline V gene, CDR1 is SEHNR and CDR2 is FQNEAQ (reference sequence). Written as DNA, the CDR3 is TGTGCCAGCAGCCCTGGGGGCGGAAATCAAGAGACCCAGTACTTC. Residues: CASSPGGGNQETQYF.

This clonotype has more than one count but fewer than ten. The chain uses TRBV7-8 and TRBJ1-6; TRBD1 aligns across 7 bases. J gave up 7 bases and V 5 bases, and 14 bases lay outside the gene matches. The germline V gene encodes CDR1 SGHVS and CDR2 FQNEAQ. This CDR3 has 17 residues. The CDR3 nucleotides are TGTGCCAGCAGCATCCTCTCCCAGGGACAGAGAAATTCACCCCTCCACTTT. Translation gives CASSILSQGQRNSPLHF.

Worth noting for this clonotype: A much larger clone lies one base from this, so it may be a read error. J is TRBJ2-3 and V is TRBV2, with 9 bases matching TRBD1. From germline, CDR1 is SNHLY and CDR2 FYNNEI. The CDR3 totals 15 residues. The CDR3 spells CASSAAGQGRDTLYF. The CDR3 nucleotides read TGTGCCAGCAGTGCGGCGGGACAGGGACGAGATACGCTGTATTTT.

This clonotype was observed a few times. The chain couples TRBV7-9 to TRBJ2-2; 7 bases line up with TRBD1. The J segment lost 3 bases and the V segment lost 1 base, leaving 5 bases of the junction unmatched. CDR3 length: 16 amino acids. Per the germline V gene, CDR1 is SEHNR and CDR2 is FQNEAQ (reference sequence). In DNA, the CDR3 is TGTGCCAGCAGCTTAGGCGGCAGGGGGTACACCGGGGAGCTGTTTTTT. As protein: CASSLGGRGYTGELFF.